This T cell receptor (beta chain) stems from a study of control samples from healthy donors and cancer patients (dated by TCRdb to 2020 to 2022). As for this clone: Its antigen is not yet known. Base qualities are missing; no much larger clone stands one base away.

Libraries were built with the immunoSEQ multiplex PCR assay. Not all clones reach the TCRdb copy of this immuneACCESS table, which keeps in-frame sequences only. Checked studies attribute under half of the gap to unresolved V genes and leave the rest unexplained. The sample records some 120,000 clones, over 75% of which are singletons. The ten most abundant clones make up 2% to 2.5% of the sample. CDR1 and CDR2, looked up from the germline V gene, are SGHRS and YFSETQ. Reading from cysteine to phenylalanine, the CDR3 counts 16 amino acids. The read is trimmed to its CDR3 DNA, 48 bases read in frame from base 1. Trimming removed 4 bases from V and 7 bases from J; the gene matches leave 16 bases unexplained.

The chain couples TRBV5-1 to TRBJ2-5, with 7 bases aligning to TRBD2. This TCR was sampled from a man younger than 30 in good health. Sequenced: blood. The DNA reads as follows: TGCGCCAGCAGCCCAATAAGCGGGATCAGTTTGGGGACCCAGTACTTC. This yields the protein CASSPISGISLGTQYF.